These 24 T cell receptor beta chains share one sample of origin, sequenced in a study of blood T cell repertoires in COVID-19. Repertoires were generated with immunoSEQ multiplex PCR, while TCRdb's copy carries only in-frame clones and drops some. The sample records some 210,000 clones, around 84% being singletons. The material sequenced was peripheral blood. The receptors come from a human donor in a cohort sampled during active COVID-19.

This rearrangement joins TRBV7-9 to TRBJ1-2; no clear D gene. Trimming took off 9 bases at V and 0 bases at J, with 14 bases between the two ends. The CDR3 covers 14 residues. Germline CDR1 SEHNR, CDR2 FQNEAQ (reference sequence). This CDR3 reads CASRTAAANYGYTF. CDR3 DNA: TGTGCCAGTAGGACGGCAGCGGCTAACTATGGCTACACCTTC.

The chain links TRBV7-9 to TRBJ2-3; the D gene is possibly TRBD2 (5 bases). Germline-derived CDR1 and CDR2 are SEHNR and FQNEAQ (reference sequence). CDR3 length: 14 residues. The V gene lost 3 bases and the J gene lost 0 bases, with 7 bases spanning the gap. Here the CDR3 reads CASSFRGSTDTQYF. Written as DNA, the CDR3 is TGTGCCAGCAGCTTCCGGGGAAGCACAGATACGCAGTATTTT.

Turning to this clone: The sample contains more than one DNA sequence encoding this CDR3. As DNA, the CDR3 is TGTGCCTGGAGTGTACGGGGTAATCAGCCCCAGCATTTT. Translation gives CAWSVRGNQPQHF. The J gene is TRBJ1-5, the V gene TRBV30; D remains ambiguous. Trimming pared 0 bases from V and 4 bases from J, leaving 7 bases between. The CDR3 is 13 amino acids. CDR1 is GTSNPN and CDR2 is SVGIG in the germline V gene (reference sequence).

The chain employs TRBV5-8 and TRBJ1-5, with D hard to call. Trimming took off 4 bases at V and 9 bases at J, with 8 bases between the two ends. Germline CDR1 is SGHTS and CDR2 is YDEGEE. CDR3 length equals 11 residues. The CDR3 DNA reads TGTGCCAGCAGCGTCCAGCGGCCCCAGCATTTT. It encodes CASSVQRPQHF.

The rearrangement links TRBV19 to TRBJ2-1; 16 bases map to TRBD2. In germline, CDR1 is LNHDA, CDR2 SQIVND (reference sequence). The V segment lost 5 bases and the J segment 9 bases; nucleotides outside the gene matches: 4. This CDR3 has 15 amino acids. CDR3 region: CASSFGTSGRGEQFF. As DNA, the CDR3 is TGTGCCAGTAGTTTCGGGACTAGCGGGAGGGGTGAGCAGTTCTTC.

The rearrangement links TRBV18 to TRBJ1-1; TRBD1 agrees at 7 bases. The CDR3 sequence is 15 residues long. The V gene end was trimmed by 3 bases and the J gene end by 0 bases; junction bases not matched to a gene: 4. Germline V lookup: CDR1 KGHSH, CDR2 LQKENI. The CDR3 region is CASSPAGTVNTEAFF. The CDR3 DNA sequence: TGTGCCAGCTCACCGGCCGGGACAGTGAACACTGAAGCTTTCTTT.

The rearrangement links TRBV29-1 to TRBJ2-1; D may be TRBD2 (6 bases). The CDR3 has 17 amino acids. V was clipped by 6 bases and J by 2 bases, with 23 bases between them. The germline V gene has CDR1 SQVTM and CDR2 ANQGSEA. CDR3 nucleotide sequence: TGCAGCGTCCCGGACTACCGACCGAATTTCCCCTACAATGAGCAGTTCTTC. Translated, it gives CSVPDYRPNFPYNEQFF.

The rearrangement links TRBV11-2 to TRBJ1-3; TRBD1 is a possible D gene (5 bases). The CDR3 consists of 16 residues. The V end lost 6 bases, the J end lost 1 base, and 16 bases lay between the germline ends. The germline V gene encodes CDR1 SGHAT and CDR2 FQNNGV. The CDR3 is CASRGLGVSSGNTIYF. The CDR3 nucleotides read TGTGCCAGCAGGGGGCTTGGAGTCTCATCTGGAAACACCATATATTTT.

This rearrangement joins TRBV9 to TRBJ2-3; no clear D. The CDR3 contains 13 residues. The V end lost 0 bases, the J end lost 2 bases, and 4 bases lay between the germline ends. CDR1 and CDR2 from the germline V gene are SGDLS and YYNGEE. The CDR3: CASSVVLTDTQYF. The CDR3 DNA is TGTGCCAGCAGCGTAGTCCTCACAGATACGCAGTATTTT.

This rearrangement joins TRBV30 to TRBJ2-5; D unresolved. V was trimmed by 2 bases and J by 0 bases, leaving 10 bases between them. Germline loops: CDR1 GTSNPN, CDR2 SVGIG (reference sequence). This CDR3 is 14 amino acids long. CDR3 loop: CAWSKLIDQETQYF. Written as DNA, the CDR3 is TGTGCCTGGAGTAAATTAATCGACCAAGAGACCCAGTACTTC. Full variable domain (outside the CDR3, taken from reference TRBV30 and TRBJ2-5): SQTIHQWPATLVQPVGSPLSLECTVEGTSNPNLYWYRQAAGRGLQLLFYSVGIGQISSEVPQNLSASRPQDRQFILSSKKLLLSDSGFYLCAWSKLIDQETQYFGPGTRLLVL.

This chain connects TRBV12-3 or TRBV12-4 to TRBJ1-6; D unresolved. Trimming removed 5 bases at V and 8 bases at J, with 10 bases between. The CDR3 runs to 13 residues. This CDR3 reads CASSKTSDSPLHF. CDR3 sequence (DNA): TGTGCCAGCAGTAAGACATCGGATTCACCCCTCCACTTT.

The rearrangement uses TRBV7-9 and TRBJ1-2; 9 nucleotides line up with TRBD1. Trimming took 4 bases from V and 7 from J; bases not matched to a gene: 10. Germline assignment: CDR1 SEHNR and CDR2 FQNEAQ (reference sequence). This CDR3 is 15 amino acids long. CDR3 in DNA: TGTGCCAGCAGCTCATGGACAGGGGCCTTAGGTGGCTACACCTTC. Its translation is CASSSWTGALGGYTF.

DNA of the CDR3: TGTGCCAGCAGCCGGGAGATTGAGGAGACCCAGTACTTC. It yields the protein CASSREIEETQYF. The gene calls are TRBV4-2 and TRBJ2-5, with D perhaps TRBD2 (5 bases). Germline loops: CDR1 LGHNA, CDR2 YNFKEQ. CDR3 length: 13 amino acids. V lost 4 bases and J 5 bases, leaving 11 bases between the germline ends.

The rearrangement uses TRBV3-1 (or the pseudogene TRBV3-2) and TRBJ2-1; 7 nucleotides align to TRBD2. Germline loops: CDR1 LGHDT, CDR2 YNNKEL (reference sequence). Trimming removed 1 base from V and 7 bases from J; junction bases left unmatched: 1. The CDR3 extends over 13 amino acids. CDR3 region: CASSQGSGNEQFF. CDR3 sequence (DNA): TGTGCCAGCAGCCAAGGTAGCGGGAATGAGCAGTTCTTC.

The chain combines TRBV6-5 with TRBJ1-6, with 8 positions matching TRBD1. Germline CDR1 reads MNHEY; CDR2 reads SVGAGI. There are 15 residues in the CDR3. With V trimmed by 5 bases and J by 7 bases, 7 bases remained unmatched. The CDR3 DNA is TGTGCCAGCAGTACCGCGACAGGGGTAAATTCACCCCTCCACTTT. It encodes CASSTATGVNSPLHF.

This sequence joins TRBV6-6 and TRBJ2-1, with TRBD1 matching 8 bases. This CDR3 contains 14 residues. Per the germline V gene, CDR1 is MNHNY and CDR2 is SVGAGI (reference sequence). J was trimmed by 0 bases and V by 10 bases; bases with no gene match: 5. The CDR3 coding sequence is TGTGCCACCTCAGGGGGCAGCTCCTACAATGAGCAGTTCTTC. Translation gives CATSGGSSYNEQFF.

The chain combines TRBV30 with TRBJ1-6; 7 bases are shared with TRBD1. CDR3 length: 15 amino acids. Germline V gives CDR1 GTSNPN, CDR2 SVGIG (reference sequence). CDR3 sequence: CGLGQASSYNSPLHF. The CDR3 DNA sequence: TGTGGACTAGGACAGGCGAGCTCCTATAATTCACCCCTCCACTTT.

CDR3 protein: CASSQAHGGYGYTF. The CDR3 bases are TGTGCCAGCAGCCAAGCTCACGGGGGGTATGGCTACACCTTC. The gene calls are TRBV14 and TRBJ1-2, with D perhaps matching TRBD1 (5 bases). The CDR3 covers 14 residues. Trimming removed 1 base at V and 5 bases at J, with 11 bases between. Germline CDR1 and CDR2: SGHDN and FVKESK.

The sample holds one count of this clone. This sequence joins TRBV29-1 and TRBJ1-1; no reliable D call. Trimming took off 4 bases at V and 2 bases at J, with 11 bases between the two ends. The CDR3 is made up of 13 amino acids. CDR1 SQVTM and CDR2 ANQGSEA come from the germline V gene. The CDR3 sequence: CSVGRATNTEAFF. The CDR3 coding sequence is TGCAGCGTTGGGCGGGCCACTAACACTGAAGCTTTCTTT. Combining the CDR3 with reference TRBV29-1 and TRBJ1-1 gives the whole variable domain SAVISQKPSRDICQRGTSLTIQCQVDSQVTMMFWYRQQPGQSLTLIATANQGSEATYESGFVIDKFPISRPNLTFSTLTVSNMSPEDSSIYLCSVGRATNTEAFFGQGTRLTVV.

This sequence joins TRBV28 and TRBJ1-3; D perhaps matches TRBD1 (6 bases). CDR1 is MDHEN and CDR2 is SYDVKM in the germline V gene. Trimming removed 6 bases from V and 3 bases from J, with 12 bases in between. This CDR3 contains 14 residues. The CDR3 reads CASRRQVNGNTIYF. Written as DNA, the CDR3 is TGTGCCAGCAGGCGACAGGTTAATGGAAACACCATATATTTT.

The CDR3 is CASSQTGTGGHGELFF. The CDR3 DNA reads TGTGCCAGTAGTCAAACCGGGACAGGGGGCCACGGGGAGCTGTTTTTT. V gene TRBV19 combines with J gene TRBJ2-2; 12 bases match TRBD1. Looked up from germline, CDR1 is LNHDA and CDR2 is SQIVND (reference sequence). The CDR3 length is 16 residues. With V trimmed by 5 bases and J by 7 bases, 8 bases remained unmatched.

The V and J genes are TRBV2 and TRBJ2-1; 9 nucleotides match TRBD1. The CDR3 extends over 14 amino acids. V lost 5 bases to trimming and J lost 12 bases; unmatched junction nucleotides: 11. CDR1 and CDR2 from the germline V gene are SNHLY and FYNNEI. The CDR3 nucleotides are TGTGCCAGCAGTTCCGGGACAGGGCAGGAGGGGCAGTTCTTC. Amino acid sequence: CASSSGTGQEGQFF.

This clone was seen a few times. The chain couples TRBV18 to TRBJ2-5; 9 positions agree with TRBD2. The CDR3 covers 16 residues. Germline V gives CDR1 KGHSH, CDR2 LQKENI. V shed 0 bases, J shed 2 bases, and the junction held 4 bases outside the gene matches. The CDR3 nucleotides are TGTGCCAGCTCACCACCTCTAGCGGGGAGTCAAGAGACCCAGTACTTC. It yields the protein CASSPPLAGSQETQYF.

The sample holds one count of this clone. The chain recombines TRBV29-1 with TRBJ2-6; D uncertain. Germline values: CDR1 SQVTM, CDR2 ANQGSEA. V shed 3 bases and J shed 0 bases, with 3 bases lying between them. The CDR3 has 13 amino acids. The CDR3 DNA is TGCAGCGTTGATATCTCTGGGGCCAACGTCCTGACTTTC. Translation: CSVDISGANVLTF.